This entry concerns a single T cell receptor beta chain. Clones were sequenced by immunoSEQ multiplex PCR, and TCRdb holds only the in-frame ones, with some missing. The table has over 25,000 clones, about 89% seen once. This entry belongs to a study of blood T cell repertoires in COVID-19. On the study more broadly: Samples taken during acute and convalescent COVID-19 were collected in the United States, Italy and Spain. PBMCs, B-cell-depleted T cells, or T cells provided the cDNA or gDNA that made up the material.

J gave up 4 bases and V 4 bases, and 11 bases lay outside the gene matches. Germline V lookup: CDR1 LGHNA, CDR2 YNFKEQ. The CDR3 consists of 18 residues. The clonotype originates from a human donor with active COVID-19. The donor label of this sample is uncertain. The chain combines TRBV4-2 with TRBJ2-2; TRBD1 agrees at 11 bases. Sequencing was done on a sample of peripheral blood. CDR3 region: CASSPWERGTGGTGELFF. The CDR3 nucleotides read TGTGCCAGCAGCCCCTGGGAGCGCGGGACAGGGGGCACCGGGGAGCTGTTTTTT.